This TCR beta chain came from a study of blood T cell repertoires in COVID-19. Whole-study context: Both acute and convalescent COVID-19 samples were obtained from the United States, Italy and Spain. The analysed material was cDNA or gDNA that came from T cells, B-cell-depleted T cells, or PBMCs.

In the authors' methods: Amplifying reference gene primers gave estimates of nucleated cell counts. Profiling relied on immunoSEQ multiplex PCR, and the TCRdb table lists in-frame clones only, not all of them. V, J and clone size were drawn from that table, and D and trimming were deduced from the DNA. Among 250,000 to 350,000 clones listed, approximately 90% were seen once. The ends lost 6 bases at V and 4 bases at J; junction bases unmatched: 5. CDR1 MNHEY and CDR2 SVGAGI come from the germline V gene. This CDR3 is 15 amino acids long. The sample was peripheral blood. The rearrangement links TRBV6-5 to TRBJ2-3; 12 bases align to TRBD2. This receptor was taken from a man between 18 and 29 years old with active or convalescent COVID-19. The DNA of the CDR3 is TGTGCCAGCAGCCTGACTAGCGGGAGCCCAGATACGCAGTATTTT. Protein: CASSLTSGSPDTQYF.